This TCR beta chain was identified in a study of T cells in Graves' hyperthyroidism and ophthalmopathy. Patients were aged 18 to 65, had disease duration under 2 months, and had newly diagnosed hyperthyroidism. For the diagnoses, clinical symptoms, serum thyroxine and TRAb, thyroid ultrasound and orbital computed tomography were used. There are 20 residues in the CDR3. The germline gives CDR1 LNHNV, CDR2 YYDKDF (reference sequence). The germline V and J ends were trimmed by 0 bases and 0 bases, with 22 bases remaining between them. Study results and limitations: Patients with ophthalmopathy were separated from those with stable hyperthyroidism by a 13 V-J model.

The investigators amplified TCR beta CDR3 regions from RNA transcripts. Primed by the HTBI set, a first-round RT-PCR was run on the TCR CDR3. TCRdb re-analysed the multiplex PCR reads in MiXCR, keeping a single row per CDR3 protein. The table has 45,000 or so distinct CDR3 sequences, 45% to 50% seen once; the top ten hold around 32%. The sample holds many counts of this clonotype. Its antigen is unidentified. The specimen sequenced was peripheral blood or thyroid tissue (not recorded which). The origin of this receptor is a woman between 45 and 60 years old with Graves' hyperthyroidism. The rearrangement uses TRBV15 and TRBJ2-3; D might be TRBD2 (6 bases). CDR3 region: CATSRDIPWGLPTSTDTQYF. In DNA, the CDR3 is TGTGCCACCAGCAGAGATATTCCGTGGGGACTTCCCACTAGCACAGATACGCAGTATTTT.